Given below is one T cell receptor (beta chain) in context. Its specificity is not known. The sample comes from a study of blood T cells in healthy people across ages. The study, taken as a whole, reports: A strong correlation was seen between TCR beta diversity and naive T cell percentage.

This CDR3 region has 13 residues. J was trimmed by 6 bases and V by 4 bases; bases with no gene match: 2. In germline, CDR1 is SGHRS, CDR2 YFSETQ. It was with a sample-barcoded 5' primer and a J-beta primer mix that a second PCR of about 7 to 12 cycles was run. TCRdb re-called the 5' RACE reads through MiXCR, storing one row per CDR3 protein. Among about 780,000 distinct CDR3 sequences listed, roughly 24% were seen once. Whenever a sample was processed, at least 6.5 million PBMCs were isolated. Separately, the same data were catalogued under a study of T cells of mothers and their children.

The sample taken for sequencing was blood. This receptor was identified in a boy aged 5-17 years in good health. J is TRBJ2-4 and V is TRBV5-1; TRBD1 aligns across 9 bases. The CDR3 spells CASSQDRGNIQYF. CDR3 coding DNA: TGCGCCAGCAGCCAGGACAGGGGAAACATTCAGTACTTC.